This T cell receptor (beta chain) came from a study of shared clonotypes between healthy human individuals. At the level of the study: In total, the donors were a couple of women and a few men aged 18 to 49. Whole-study findings and limits: Unshared clonotypes carried lower generation probabilities than those common to all four donors.

The repertoire was sequenced with immunoSEQ multiplex PCR; TCRdb's copy has only in-frame clones and lacks some. Altogether 600,000 to 750,000 clones are present, around 90% being singletons, with the ten largest covering 34%. Germline V gene data show CDR1 as SGHRS and CDR2 as YFSETQ. The length of the CDR3 is 12 residues. The trim removed 5 bases at V and 6 bases at J, leaving 4 bases unmatched. A note on this clone: What it binds is unknown.

The sequenced material came from memory CD8+ T cells from PBMCs. The subset is: CD45RO+ cells pooled with CCR7-negative TemRA cells. The V gene is TRBV5-1, the J gene TRBJ2-7, with 8 bases identical to TRBD1. The receptor's source is a man between 18 and 35 years old in good health. Some clones in this sample may be carry-over from other donors' samples. The CDR3 region is CASRDRVFEQYF. CDR3 DNA: TGCGCCAGCAGGGACAGGGTATTCGAGCAGTACTTC. The whole variable domain, remainder taken from reference TRBV5-1 and TRBJ2-7, is KAGVTQTPRYLIKTRGQQVTLSCSPISGHRSVSWYQQTPGQGLQFLFEYFSETQRNKGNFPGRFSGRQFSNSRSEMNVSTLELGDSALYLCASRDRVFEQYFGPGTRLTVT.